A selection of T cell receptor beta chains follows, all from one sample in a study of shared clonotypes between healthy human individuals. Generated by immunoSEQ multiplex PCR, the TCRdb table keeps only in-frame clones and is missing some. The sample holds some 2.1 million clones, roughly 96% seen once. The specimen sequenced was naive CD4+ T cells sorted from blood. The receptors were gathered from a man aged 18-30 years in good health. CDR3s include the opening cysteine and the closing phenylalanine or tryptophan. Rows give clone size only sometimes, using once, few, many, or a class for an expanded clone.

-,TRBJ2-1,TRBV11-2,CASSPLGGYNEQFF
-,TRBJ2-5,TRBV5-1,CASSQRGQETQYF
-,TRBJ2-7,TRBV5-4,CASSFADRTKNEQYF
-,TRBJ1-1,TRBV5-4,CASSPKRGAKNTEAFF
-,TRBJ1-2,TRBV5-1,CASSSDPGTGVGYTF
-,TRBJ1-6,TRBV4-1,CASSPSPATYNSPLHF
-,TRBJ1-5,TRBV6-5,CASSLQQGRQPQHF
-,TRBJ1-5,TRBV9,CASSSGHNSNQPQHF
-,TRBJ1-1,TRBV30,CAWSVGQPTEAFF
-,TRBJ1-1,TRBV18,CASSPTGQKNTEAFF
-,TRBJ2-7,TRBV6-6,CASSYGQSYEQYF
-,TRBJ1-5,TRBV6-1,CASTYWTGGNQPQHF
-,TRBJ2-1,TRBV6-5,CATYSRPNEQFF
-,TRBJ1-6,TRBV30,CAWLGQGSYNSPLHF
-,TRBJ2-3,TRBV7-9,CASSQEGGATDTQYF
-,TRBJ2-3,TRBV5-1,CASSLVLAGSTDTQYF
-,TRBJ1-1,TRBV29-1,CSVVKALRAFF
-,TRBJ1-4,TRBV14,CASSPRLGAEKLFF
-,TRBJ2-2,TRBV11-3,CASSLMGAGGELFF
-,TRBJ2-2,TRBV5-6,CASSPLSSTAAGELFF
-,TRBJ2-7,TRBV7-2,CASSLNSYEQYF
-,TRBJ2-2,TRBV18,CASSPGPGQAGELFF
-,TRBJ2-2,TRBV9,CASSVGGSKTGELFF
-,TRBJ2-6,TRBV6-1,CASSERFSGHSGANVLTF
-,TRBJ2-3,TRBV5-1,CASSLGAPTDTQYF
-,TRBJ2-7,TRBV7-2,CASSLGQGVVYEQYF
-,TRBJ1-1,TRBV2,CASADLGVRAFF
once,TRBJ2-7,TRBV9,CASSAEVDSYEQYF
-,TRBJ2-1,TRBV11-2,CASSRSPFGPYNEQFF
-,TRBJ2-5,TRBV5-4,CASSRDPQETQYF
once,TRBJ2-7,TRBV18,CASSTFPGEQYF
-,TRBJ1-3,TRBV10-3,CAISVVGGSALLYSGNTIYF
-,TRBJ2-7,TRBV27,CASRRTSGSTYEQYF
-,TRBJ2-7,TRBV5-6,CASSFPPVDEQYF
once,TRBJ2-1,TRBV6-6,CASSPHSGSSYNEQFF
-,TRBJ2-1,TRBV4-1,CASSRGLAGATSYNEQFF
-,TRBJ1-6,TRBV7-9,CASSSRQGVNSPLHF
-,TRBJ2-2,TRBV7-9,CASSASTPTGELFF
-,TRBJ1-3,TRBV10-2,CASSADRSGNTIYF
-,TRBJ1-5,TRBV5-1,CASSRTGEVGQPQHF
-,TRBJ2-7,TRBV10-3,CAIRGGGDEQYF
-,TRBJ2-3,TRBV10-1,CASSDGRGASTDTQYF
-,TRBJ2-5,TRBV10-2,CASSEIGGWETQYF
-,TRBJ1-6,TRBV28,CASSLLDSLSYNSPLHF
-,TRBJ2-3,TRBV10-3,CAISPRLADFHTQYF
-,TRBJ1-4,TRBV5-1,CASSSAGGYSEKLFF
-,TRBJ2-5,TRBV7-8,CASSHPPGLEGMRRTQYF
-,TRBJ2-1,TRBV2,CASSEAWTGTYNEQFF
-,TRBJ2-3,TRBV4-1,CASSQILVTSSTDTQYF
-,TRBJ2-1,TRBV4-1,CASSQGRDSLYEQFF